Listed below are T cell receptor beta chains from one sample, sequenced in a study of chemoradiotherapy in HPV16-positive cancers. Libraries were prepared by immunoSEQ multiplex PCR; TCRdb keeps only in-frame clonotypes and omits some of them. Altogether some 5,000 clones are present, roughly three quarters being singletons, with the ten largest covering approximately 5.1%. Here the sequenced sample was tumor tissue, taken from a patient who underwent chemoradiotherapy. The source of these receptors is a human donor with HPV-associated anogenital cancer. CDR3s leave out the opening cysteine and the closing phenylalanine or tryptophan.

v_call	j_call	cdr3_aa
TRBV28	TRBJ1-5	ASSLSGGVNQPQH
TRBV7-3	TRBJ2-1	ASSSGLAGYNEQF
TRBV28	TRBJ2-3	ASSLYSGAGASTDTQY
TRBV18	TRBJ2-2	ASSLSGTAKSGELF
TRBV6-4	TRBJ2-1	ASSDSGSSYNEQF
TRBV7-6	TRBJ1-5	ASSRTGDNQPQH
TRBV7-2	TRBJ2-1	ASSLVGGGQWEQF
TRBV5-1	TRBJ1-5	ASSLAGNQPQH
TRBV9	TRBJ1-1	ASSSTAGSHTEAF
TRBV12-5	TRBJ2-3	ASGQRGTTDTQY
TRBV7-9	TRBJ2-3	ASSLGGADTQY
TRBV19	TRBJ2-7	ASSDNRYEQY
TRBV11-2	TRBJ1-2	ASTQEGANYGYT
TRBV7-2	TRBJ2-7	ASSLRDFSYEQY
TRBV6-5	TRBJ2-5	ASSYGGQETQY
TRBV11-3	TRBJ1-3	ASSLGLDGVSGNTIY
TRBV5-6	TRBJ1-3	ASSADGYSGNTIY
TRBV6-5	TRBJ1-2	ASSFGGGYT
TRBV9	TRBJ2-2	ASSADSWNTGELF
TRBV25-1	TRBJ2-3	ASSGLTGAGTDTQY
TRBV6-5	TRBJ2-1	ASSYSTSGRYNEQF
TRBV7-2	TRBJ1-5	ASSIDRGGQPQH
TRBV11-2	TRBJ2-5	ASSSPPLETQY
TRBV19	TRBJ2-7	ASSSYPGRSYEQY
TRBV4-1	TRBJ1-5	ASSQVSGMYQPQH
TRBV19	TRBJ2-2	ASSVERRFLKELF
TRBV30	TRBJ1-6	AWKRFGWSDNSPLH
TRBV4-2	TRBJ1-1	ASSQRGFGNMNTEAF